These 17 T cell receptor beta chains were all obtained from the same sample, sequenced in a study of cytomegalovirus exposure and HLA in healthy donors. The primer mix had 60 Vbeta and 13 Jbeta primers. Profiled with immunoSEQ multiplex PCR; TCRdb holds only in-frame clones, not every one. Among more than 150,000 clones listed, about three quarters were seen once. Sequencing was carried out using PBMCs. The receptors originated from a man younger than 35 in good health and CMV-seronegative.

The genes are TRBV6-7 and TRBJ2-2, with 14 nucleotides matching TRBD2. TRBV6-7 is identified as an open reading frame with a role that is uncertain. There are 19 residues in the CDR3. The trim removed 4 bases at V and 2 bases at J, leaving 9 bases unmatched. CDR3 DNA: TGTGCCAGCAGTTCGCGTCCGGGACTAGCGGGGGCAAACACCGGGGAGCTGTTTTTT. Its protein is CASSSRPGLAGANTGELFF.

This rearrangement joins TRBV27 to TRBJ2-7; the match to TRBD1 covers 7 bases. The CDR3 consists of 18 residues. With V trimmed by 0 bases and J by 2 bases, 13 bases remained unmatched. The V gene's germline CDR1 is MNHEY and CDR2 SMNVEV (reference sequence). In DNA, the CDR3 is TGTGCCAGCAGTTTATCAATTTGGGCAGGGGGTTCCCCCTACGAGCAGTACTTC. Amino acid sequence: CASSLSIWAGGSPYEQYF.

This clone has just a few counts. This chain links TRBV13 with TRBJ2-7; 8 bases are shared with TRBD1. The CDR3 is 15 amino acids. Germline CDR1 reads PRHDT; CDR2 reads FYEKMQ (reference sequence). Trimming at V came to 4 bases and at J to 0 bases, leaving 5 bases not matched to a gene. The DNA of the CDR3 is TGTGCCAGCAGCTCACAGGGGGAAAGCTCCTACGAGCAGTACTTC. Encoded protein: CASSSQGESSYEQYF.

This chain uses TRBV4-1 with TRBJ2-2, with TRBD1 matching over 10 bases. CDR3 length equals 17 residues. CDR1 and CDR2 from the germline V gene are MGHRA and YSYEKL. With 4 bases clipped from V and 7 bases from J, the junction kept 12 bases outside the gene matches. The CDR3 is CASSPAWDRGDNGELFF. The DNA for the CDR3 is TGCGCCAGCAGCCCAGCCTGGGACAGGGGAGATAACGGGGAGCTGTTTTTT.

This clone was counted only a few times. The V call is TRBV19, the J call TRBJ1-1, with TRBD1 matching 7 bases. The V segment lost 8 bases and the J segment 0 bases; nucleotides outside the gene matches: 9. The CDR3 extends over 15 amino acids. Germline V lookup: CDR1 LNHDA, CDR2 SQIVND (reference sequence). The CDR3 DNA follows: TGTGCCAGTTCGAGGGACAGCCTAATGAACACTGAAGCTTTCTTT. It yields the protein CASSRDSLMNTEAFF.

This chain links TRBV28 with TRBJ1-1; the D is unclear. From germline, CDR1 is MDHEN and CDR2 SYDVKM. Trimming cost V 6 bases and J 5 bases, with 7 bases left between them. The CDR3 is 11 amino acids. The CDR3 nucleotides read TGTGCCAGCAGGCAGGTGACTGAAGCTTTCTTT. Translating it yields CASRQVTEAFF.

This clone was seen once. The V gene is TRBV9, the J gene TRBJ2-2; D might be TRBD1 (5 bases). The germline V gene has CDR1 SGDLS and CDR2 YYNGEE. This CDR3 region has 15 residues. Trimming pared 1 base from V and 1 base from J, leaving 8 bases between. CDR3 in DNA: TGTGCCAGCAGCGTATCAGGGCAGAACACCGGGGAGCTGTTTTTT. Its protein product is CASSVSGQNTGELFF.

Only a few counts were recorded for this clone. The J gene is TRBJ2-7, the V gene TRBV2; 8 bases agree with TRBD2. V trimming: 4 bases; J trimming: 6 bases; junction bases outside the gene matches: 11. CDR1 SNHLY and CDR2 FYNNEI come from the germline V gene. The CDR3 runs to 15 residues. The CDR3, as DNA: TGTGCCAGCAGTGTGGGTCTAGCGGGTCTCGGCGAGCAGTACTTC. It translates to CASSVGLAGLGEQYF. Drawing the rest from reference TRBV2 and TRBJ2-7, the complete variable domain is EPEVTQTPSHQVTQMGQEVILRCVPISNHLYFYWYRQILGQKVEFLVSFYNNEISEKSEIFDDQFSVERPDGSNFTLKIRSTKLEDSAMYFCASSVGLAGLGEQYFGPGTRLTVT.

This rearrangement joins TRBV28 to TRBJ1-5; 7 nucleotides agree with TRBD1. The ends lost 6 bases at V and 4 bases at J; junction bases unmatched: 9. From germline, CDR1 is MDHEN and CDR2 SYDVKM. The CDR3 covers 15 residues. CDR3 loop: CASRQQGSLNQPQHF. The CDR3 nucleotides are TGTGCCAGCAGGCAACAGGGGAGCCTGAATCAGCCCCAGCATTTT.

The V and J genes are TRBV28 and TRBJ2-7, with 9 nucleotides matching TRBD2. Germline CDR1 MDHEN, CDR2 SYDVKM. This CDR3 has 15 amino acids. J was trimmed by 2 bases and V by 6 bases; bases with no gene match: 8. CDR3 residues: CASRGSGGLPYEQYF. In DNA form, the CDR3 reads TGTGCCAGCAGGGGTAGCGGGGGCCTCCCCTACGAGCAGTACTTC.

The chain carries TRBV5-3 and TRBJ2-4, with 11 nucleotides matching TRBD2. TRBV5-3 is noted as an ORF with a role that remains uncertain. V dropped 3 bases and J dropped 0; count of bases not matched to a gene: 8. The CDR3 extends over 18 amino acids. The CDR3 DNA sequence: TGTGCCAGAAGCTCCCATTTAGCGGGGGGGCAAGCCAAAAACATTCAGTACTTC. Its translation: CARSSHLAGGQAKNIQYF.

V and J are TRBV4-2 and TRBJ1-6, with no clear D. The CDR3 runs 12 residues. V shed 0 bases and J shed 10 bases, with 4 bases lying between them. Germline values: CDR1 LGHNA, CDR2 YNFKEQ. This CDR3 is CASSQESSPLHF. The DNA for the CDR3 is TGTGCCAGCAGCCAAGAGAGCTCACCCCTCCACTTT.

The rearrangement uses TRBV5-1 and TRBJ2-3, with D maybe TRBD2 (6 bases). Per germline, CDR1 SGHRS and CDR2 YFSETQ. The CDR3 contains 12 residues. V lost 7 bases, J lost 0 bases, and 6 bases lay in between. CDR3 region: CASGGSTDTQYF. The CDR3 DNA reads as TGCGCCAGCGGGGGGAGCACAGATACGCAGTATTTT.

Written as DNA, the CDR3 is TGTGCCTTCCACCACGGGACAGATACGCAGTATTTT. Translated, it gives CAFHHGTDTQYF. The chain combines TRBV30 with TRBJ2-3; D is ambiguous. Germline assignment: CDR1 GTSNPN and CDR2 SVGIG (reference sequence). V was pared by 7 bases and J by 3 bases, with 11 bases between. This CDR3 region has 12 residues.

The rearrangement uses TRBV9 and TRBJ2-5; TRBD2 might be the D (5 bases). CDR1 and CDR2 (germline): SGDLS, YYNGEE. This CDR3 contains 13 residues. Trimming pared 1 base from V and 4 bases from J, leaving 8 bases between. DNA for the CDR3: TGTGCCAGCAGCGTAAGGGCGGGAGAGACCCAGTACTTC. Translation gives CASSVRAGETQYF. The full variable domain, with the rest looked up from reference TRBV9 and TRBJ2-5, is DSGVTQTPKHLITATGQRVTLRCSPRSGDLSVYWYQQSLDQGLQFLIQYYNGEERAKGNILERFSAQQFPDLHSELNLSSLELGDSALYFCASSVRAGETQYFGPGTRLLVL.

In this sample, this clone turned up a few times. The chain joins TRBV28 to TRBJ1-5; 8 nucleotides match TRBD1. Germline CDR1 reads MDHEN; CDR2 reads SYDVKM. The CDR3 contains 14 residues. V lost 6 bases and J lost 5; bases outside the gene matches: 6. CDR3 loop: CASRGTGRDQPQHF. The CDR3 DNA follows: TGTGCCAGCAGGGGGACAGGACGTGATCAGCCCCAGCATTTT.

This chain uses TRBV7-9 with TRBJ2-1, with D hard to call. V was shortened by 4 bases and J by 1 base, with 14 bases between the two germline ends. Germline-derived CDR1 and CDR2 are SEHNR and FQNEAQ (reference sequence). This CDR3 spans 16 amino acids. CDR3 amino acids: CASSSELVKSYNEQFF. The DNA for the CDR3 is TGTGCCAGCAGCTCCGAATTAGTGAAGTCCTACAATGAGCAGTTCTTC.